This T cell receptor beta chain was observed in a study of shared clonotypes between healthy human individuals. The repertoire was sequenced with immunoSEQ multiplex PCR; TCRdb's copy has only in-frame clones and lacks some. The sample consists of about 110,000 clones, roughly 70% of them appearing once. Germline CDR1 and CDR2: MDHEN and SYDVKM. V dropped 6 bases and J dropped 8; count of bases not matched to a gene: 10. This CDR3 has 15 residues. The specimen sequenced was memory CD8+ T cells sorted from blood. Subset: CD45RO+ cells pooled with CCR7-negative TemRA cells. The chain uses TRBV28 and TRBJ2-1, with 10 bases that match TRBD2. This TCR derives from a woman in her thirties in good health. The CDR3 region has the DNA TGTGCCAGCAGCCGCGGGACTAGCGCGAGGGATGAGCAGTTCTTC. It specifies CASSRGTSARDEQFF.